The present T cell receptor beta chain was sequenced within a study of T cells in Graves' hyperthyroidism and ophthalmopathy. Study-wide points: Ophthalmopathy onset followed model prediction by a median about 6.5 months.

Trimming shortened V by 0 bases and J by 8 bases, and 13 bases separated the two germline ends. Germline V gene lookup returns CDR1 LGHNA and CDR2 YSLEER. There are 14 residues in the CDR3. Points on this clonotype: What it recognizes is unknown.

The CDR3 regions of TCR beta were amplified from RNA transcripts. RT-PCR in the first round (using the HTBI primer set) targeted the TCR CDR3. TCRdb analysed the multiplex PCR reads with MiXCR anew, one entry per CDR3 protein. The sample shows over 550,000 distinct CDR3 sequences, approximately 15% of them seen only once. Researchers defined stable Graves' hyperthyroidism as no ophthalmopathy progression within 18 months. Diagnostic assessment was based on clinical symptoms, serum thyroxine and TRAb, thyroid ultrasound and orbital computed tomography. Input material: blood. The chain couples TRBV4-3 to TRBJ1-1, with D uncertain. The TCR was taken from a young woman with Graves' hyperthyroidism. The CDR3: CASSQDTGLGEAFF. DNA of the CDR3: TGCGCCAGCAGCCAAGATACCGGCTTGGGGGAAGCTTTCTTT.